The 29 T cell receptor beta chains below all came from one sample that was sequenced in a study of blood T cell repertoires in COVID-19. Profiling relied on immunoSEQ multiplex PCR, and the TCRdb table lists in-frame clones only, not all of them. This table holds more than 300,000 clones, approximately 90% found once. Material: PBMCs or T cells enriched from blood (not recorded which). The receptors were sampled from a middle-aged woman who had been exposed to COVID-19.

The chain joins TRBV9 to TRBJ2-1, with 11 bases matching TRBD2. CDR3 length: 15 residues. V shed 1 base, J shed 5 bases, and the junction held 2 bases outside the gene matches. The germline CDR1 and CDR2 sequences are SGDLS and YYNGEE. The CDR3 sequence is CASSVIAGGNNEQFF. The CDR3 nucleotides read TGTGCCAGCAGCGTAATAGCGGGGGGGAACAATGAGCAGTTCTTC.

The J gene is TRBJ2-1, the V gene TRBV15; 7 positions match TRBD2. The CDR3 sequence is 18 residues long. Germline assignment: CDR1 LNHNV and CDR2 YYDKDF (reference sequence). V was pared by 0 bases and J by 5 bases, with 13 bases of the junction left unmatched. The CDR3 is CATSRDLPPSGRNNEQFF. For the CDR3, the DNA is TGTGCCACCAGCAGAGATCTCCCCCCTAGCGGACGAAACAATGAGCAGTTCTTC.

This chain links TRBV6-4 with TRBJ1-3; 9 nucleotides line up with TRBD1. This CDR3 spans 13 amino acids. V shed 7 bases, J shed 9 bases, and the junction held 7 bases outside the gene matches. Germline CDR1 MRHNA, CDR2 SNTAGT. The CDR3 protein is CASKGDRVVTIYF. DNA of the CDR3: TGTGCCAGCAAAGGGGACAGGGTCGTCACCATATATTTT.

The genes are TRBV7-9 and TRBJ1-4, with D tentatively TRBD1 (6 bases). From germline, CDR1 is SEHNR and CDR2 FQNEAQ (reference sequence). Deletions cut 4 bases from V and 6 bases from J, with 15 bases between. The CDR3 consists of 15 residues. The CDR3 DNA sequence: TGTGCCAGCAGCTCAGGGGCGGCTGTTTATGAAAAACTGTTTTTT. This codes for CASSSGAAVYEKLFF.

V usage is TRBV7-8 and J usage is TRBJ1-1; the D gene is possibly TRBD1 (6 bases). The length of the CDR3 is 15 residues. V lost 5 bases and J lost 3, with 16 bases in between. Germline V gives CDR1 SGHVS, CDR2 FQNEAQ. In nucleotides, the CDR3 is TGTGCCAGCAGCAGAGACAGGCCTGTGGACACTGAAGCTTTCTTT. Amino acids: CASSRDRPVDTEAFF.

The CDR3 region has the DNA TGTGCCTGGAAACAGCTCACTGAAGCTTTCTTT. Its translation is CAWKQLTEAFF. The chain is built from TRBV30 and TRBJ1-1, with D unresolved. Germline V gene sequence: CDR1 GTSNPN, CDR2 SVGIG (reference sequence). The CDR3 is 11 residues long. The V end was cut by 4 bases, the J end by 4 bases, with 7 bases between.

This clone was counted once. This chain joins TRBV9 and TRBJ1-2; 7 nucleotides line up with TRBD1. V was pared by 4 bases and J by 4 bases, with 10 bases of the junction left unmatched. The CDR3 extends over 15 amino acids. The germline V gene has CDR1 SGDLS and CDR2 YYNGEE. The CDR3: CASSPWDREFYGYTF. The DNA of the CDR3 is TGTGCCAGCAGCCCCTGGGACAGAGAATTCTATGGCTACACCTTC.

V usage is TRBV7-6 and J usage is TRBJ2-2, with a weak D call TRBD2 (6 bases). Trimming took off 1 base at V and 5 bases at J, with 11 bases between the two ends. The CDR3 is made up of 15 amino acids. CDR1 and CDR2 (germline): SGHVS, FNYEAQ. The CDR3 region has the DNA TGTGCCAGCAGCTTAGTGGCCGGGAGTACCGGGGAGCTGTTTTTT. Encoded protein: CASSLVAGSTGELFF.

CDR3 loop: CASSNSYNEKLFF. CDR3 DNA: TGTGCCAGCAGTAACAGTTATAATGAAAAACTGTTTTTT. This sequence joins TRBV27 and TRBJ1-4; the D is unclear. V was clipped by 5 bases and J by 4 bases, with 8 bases between them. Germline CDR1 MNHEY, CDR2 SMNVEV (reference sequence). The CDR3 is 13 amino acids.

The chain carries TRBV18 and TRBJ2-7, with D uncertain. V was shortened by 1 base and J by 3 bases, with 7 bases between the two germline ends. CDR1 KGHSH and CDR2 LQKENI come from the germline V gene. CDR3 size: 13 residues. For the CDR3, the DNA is TGTGCCAGCTCACCACGAGCTGACTACGAGCAGTACTTC. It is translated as CASSPRADYEQYF. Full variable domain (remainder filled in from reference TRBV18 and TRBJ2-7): NAGVMQNPRHLVRRRGQEARLRCSPMKGHSHVYWYRQLPEEGLKFMVYLQKENIIDESGMPKERFSAEFPKEGPSILRIQQVVRGDSAAYFCASSPRADYEQYFGPGTRLTVT.

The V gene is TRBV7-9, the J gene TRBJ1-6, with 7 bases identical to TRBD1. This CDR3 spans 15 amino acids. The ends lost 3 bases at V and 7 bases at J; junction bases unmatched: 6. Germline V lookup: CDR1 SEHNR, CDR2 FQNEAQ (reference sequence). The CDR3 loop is CASSLATGENSPLHF. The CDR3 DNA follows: TGTGCCAGCAGCTTGGCAACAGGGGAAAATTCACCCCTCCACTTT.

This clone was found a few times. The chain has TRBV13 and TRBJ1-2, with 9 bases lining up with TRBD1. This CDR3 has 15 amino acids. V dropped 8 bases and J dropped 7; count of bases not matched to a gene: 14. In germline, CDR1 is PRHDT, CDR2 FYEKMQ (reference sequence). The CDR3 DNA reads TGTGCCAGCCACAGGGGGCGCGCTCTCGTGGGTGGCTACACCTTC. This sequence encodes CASHRGRALVGGYTF.

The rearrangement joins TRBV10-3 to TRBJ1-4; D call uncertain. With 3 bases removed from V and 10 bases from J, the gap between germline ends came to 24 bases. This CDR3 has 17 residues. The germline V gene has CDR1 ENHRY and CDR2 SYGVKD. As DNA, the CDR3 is TGTGCCATCAGTGAAGTCCCGGCGGAGGGAGGTTTGGGAAAACTGTTTTTT. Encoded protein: CAISEVPAEGGLGKLFF.

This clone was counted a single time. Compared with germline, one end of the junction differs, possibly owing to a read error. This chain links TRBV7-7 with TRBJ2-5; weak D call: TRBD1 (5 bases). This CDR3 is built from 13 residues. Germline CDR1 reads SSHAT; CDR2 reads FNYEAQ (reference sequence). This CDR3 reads CASSLDSHQTQYF. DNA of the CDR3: TGTGCTAGCAGCTTAGACAGCCATCAGACCCAGTACTTC.

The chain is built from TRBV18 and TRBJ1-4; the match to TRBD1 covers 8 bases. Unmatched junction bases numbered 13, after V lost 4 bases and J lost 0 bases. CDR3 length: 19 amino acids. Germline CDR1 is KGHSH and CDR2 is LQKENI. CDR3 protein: CASSRRQGSFSATNEKLFF. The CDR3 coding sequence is TGTGCCAGCTCACGTAGACAGGGGAGCTTCTCGGCAACTAATGAAAAACTGTTTTTT.

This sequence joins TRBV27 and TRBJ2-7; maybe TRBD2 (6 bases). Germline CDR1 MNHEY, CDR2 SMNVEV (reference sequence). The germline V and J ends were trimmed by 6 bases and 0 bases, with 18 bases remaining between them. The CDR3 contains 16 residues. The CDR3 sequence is CASSLTRGSSSYEQYF. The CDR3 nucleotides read TGTGCCAGCAGCCTTACACGGGGGTCGAGCTCCTACGAGCAGTACTTC.

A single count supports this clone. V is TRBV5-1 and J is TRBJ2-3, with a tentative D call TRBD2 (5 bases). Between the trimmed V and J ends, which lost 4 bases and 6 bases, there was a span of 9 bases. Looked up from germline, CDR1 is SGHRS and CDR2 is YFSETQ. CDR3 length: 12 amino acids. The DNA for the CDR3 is TGCGCCAGCAGCCAAGAGGGTGATACGCAGTATTTT. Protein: CASSQEGDTQYF. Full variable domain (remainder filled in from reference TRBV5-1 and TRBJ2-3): KAGVTQTPRYLIKTRGQQVTLSCSPISGHRSVSWYQQTPGQGLQFLFEYFSETQRNKGNFPGRFSGRQFSNSRSEMNVSTLELGDSALYLCASSQEGDTQYFGPGTRLTVL.

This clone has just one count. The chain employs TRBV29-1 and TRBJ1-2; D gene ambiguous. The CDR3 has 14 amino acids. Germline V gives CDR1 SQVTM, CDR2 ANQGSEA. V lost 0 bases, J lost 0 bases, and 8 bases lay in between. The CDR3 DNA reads TGCAGCGTTGAAGACGAGAAGACTAACTATGGCTACACCTTC. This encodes CSVEDEKTNYGYTF.

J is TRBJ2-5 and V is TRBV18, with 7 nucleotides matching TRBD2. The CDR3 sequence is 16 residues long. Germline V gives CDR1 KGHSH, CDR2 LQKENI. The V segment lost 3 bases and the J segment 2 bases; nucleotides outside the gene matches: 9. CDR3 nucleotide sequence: TGTGCCAGCTCACCCCAGAAAGGAGCGGGGCAAGAGACCCAGTACTTC. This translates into CASSPQKGAGQETQYF.

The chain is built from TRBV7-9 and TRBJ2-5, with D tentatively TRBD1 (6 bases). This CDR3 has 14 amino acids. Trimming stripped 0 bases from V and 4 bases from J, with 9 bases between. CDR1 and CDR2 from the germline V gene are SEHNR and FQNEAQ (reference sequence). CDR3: CASSLAQGPETQYF. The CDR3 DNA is TGTGCCAGCAGCTTAGCGCAGGGGCCAGAGACCCAGTACTTC.

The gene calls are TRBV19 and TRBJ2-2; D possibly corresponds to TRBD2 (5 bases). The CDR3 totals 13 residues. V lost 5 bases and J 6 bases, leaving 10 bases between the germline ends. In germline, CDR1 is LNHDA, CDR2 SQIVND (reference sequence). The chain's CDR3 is CASSRDGAGELFF. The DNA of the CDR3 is TGTGCCAGTAGTCGGGATGGGGCCGGGGAGCTGTTTTTT.

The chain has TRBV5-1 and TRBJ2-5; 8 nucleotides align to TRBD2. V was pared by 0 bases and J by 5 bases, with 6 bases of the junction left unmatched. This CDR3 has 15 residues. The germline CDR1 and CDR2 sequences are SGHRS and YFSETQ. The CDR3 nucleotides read TGCGCCAGCAGCTTGGCCAGCGGGAGCGGTGAGACCCAGTACTTC. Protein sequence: CASSLASGSGETQYF.

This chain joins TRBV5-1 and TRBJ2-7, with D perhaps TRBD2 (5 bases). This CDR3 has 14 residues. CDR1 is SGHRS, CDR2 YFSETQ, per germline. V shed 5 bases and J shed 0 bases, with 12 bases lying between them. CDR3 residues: CASSHSAASYEQYF. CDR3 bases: TGCGCCAGCAGTCATAGCGCGGCCTCCTACGAGCAGTACTTC.

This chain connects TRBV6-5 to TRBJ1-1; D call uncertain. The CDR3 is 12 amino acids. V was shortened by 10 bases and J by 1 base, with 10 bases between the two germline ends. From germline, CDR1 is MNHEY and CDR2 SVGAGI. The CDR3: CATLGRNTEAFF. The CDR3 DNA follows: TGTGCCACCCTAGGTAGGAACACTGAAGCTTTCTTT.

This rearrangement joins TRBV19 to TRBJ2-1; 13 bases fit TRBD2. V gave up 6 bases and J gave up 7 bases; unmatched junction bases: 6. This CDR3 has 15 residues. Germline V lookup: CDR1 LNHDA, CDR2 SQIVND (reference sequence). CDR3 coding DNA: TGTGCCAGTAGGCCGGGGACTAGCGGGATTAATGAGCAGTTCTTC. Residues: CASRPGTSGINEQFF.

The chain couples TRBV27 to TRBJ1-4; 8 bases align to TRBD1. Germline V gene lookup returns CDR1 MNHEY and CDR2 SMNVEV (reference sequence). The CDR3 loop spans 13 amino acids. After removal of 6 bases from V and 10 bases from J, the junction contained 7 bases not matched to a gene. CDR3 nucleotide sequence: TGTGCCAGCAGCCCGGGACAGGCCCCAAAACTGTTTTTT. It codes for CASSPGQAPKLFF.

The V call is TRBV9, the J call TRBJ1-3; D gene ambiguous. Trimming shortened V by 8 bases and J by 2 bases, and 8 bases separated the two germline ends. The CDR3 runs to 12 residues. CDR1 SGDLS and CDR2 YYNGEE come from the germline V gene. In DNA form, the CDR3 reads TGTGCCAGTGGACTAGCTGGAAACACCATATATTTT. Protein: CASGLAGNTIYF.

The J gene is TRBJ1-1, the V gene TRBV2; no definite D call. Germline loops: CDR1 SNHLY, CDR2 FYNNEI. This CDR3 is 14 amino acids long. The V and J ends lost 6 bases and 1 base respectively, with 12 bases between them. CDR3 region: CASSHSPKNTEAFF. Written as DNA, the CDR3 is TGTGCCAGCAGCCACAGCCCCAAGAACACTGAAGCTTTCTTT.

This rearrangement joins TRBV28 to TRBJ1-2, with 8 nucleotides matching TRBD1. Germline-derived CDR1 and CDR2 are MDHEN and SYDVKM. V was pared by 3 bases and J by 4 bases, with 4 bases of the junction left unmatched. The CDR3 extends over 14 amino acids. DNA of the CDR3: TGTGCCAGCAGTTTGCCAGGGGGCTTCTATGGCTACACCTTC. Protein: CASSLPGGFYGYTF.